This T cell receptor beta chain originates from a study of cytomegalovirus exposure and HLA in healthy donors. Study results and limitations: Cytomegalovirus-associated TCR beta chains were listed, numbering 150 to 200. Within an earlier analysis, most TCR beta V segments proved productive either about 87% or about 30% of the time. TCR beta sequences reportedly predicted most subjects' HLA-A and HLA-B alleles accurately. When a later analysis was performed, an Asian-associated ancestry cluster reportedly had fewer N-insertions than the roughly 640-donor mean.

Germline assignment: CDR1 SGHTA and CDR2 FQGTGA. V dropped 5 bases and J dropped 7 bases, with 11 bases sitting between them. The length of the CDR3 is 13 residues. This clone was counted between two and nine times. The antigen is unknown. The PCR employed 60 Vbeta primers together with 13 Jbeta primers. The method was immunoSEQ multiplex PCR; TCRdb's version includes in-frame clones alone and lacks a portion of them. The data hold a few hundred thousand clones, with under 85% observed a single time. Sample: PBMCs. This TCR was recovered from a woman in her forties or fifties in good health and CMV-seropositive. The chain has TRBV7-3 and TRBJ2-2, with D maybe TRBD1 (6 bases). CDR3 sequence: CASSPGVVGELFF. The CDR3 nucleotides read TGTGCCAGCAGCCCAGGGGTTGTCGGGGAGCTGTTTTTT.